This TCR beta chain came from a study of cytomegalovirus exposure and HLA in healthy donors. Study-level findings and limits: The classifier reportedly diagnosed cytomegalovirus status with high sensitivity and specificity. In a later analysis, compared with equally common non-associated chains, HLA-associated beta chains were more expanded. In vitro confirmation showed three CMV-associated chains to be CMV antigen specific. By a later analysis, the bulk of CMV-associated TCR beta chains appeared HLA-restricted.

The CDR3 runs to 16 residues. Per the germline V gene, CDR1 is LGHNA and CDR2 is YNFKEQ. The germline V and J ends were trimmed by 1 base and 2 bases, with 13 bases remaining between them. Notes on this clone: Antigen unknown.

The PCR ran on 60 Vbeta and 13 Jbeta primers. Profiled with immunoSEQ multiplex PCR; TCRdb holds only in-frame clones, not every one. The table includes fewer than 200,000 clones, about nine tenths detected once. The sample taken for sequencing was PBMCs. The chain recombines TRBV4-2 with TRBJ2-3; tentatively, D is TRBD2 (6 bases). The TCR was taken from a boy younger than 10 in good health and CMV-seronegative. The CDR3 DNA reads TGTGCCAGCAGCCAAGTCGTCGCGGGGAACACAGATACGCAGTATTTT. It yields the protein CASSQVVAGNTDTQYF.